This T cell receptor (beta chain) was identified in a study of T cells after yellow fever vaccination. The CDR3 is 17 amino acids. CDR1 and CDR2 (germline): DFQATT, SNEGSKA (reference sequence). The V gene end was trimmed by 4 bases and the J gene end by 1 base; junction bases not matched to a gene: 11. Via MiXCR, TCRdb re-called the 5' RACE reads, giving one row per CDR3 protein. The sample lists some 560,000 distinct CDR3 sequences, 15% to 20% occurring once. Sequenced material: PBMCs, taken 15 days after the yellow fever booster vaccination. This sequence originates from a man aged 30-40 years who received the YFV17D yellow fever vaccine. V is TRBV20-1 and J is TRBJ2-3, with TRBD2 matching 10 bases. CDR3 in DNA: TGCAGTGCTACAGGAGAAATCGGACTAGCGGGCACAGATACGCAGTATTTT. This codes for CSATGEIGLAGTDTQYF.